Listed below are T cell receptor beta chains from one sample, sequenced in a study of regulatory T cells in long-lasting Graves disease. TCRdb recomputed calls from the multiplex PCR reads with MiXCR, one row per CDR3 protein. The sample records roughly 520,000 distinct CDR3 sequences, more than 10% being singletons. These same data were also listed under a study on T cells in Graves' hyperthyroidism and ophthalmopathy.

This specimen was peripheral blood mononuclear cells (PBMCs), taken at new diagnosis, from a patient treated with antithyroid drugs. Source of these receptors: a woman in her 30s with Graves disease. Each CDR3 is given with its conserved first and last residue. The order of the fields is clone size, V gene, J gene, D gene, CDR3 DNA, CDR3 protein. D genes are given only for firm matches. Size tells how often a clone was seen (once, few, many) or the class of an expanded clone, and some rows leave it out.

few	TRBV28	TRBJ1-1	TRBD1	TGTGCCAGCAGCATGAGACAGGGTCGGCGAGCTTTCTTT	CASSMRQGRRAFF
many	TRBV27	TRBJ1-1	.	TGTGCCAGCTTTCCGGGGACCGTCATGAACACTGAAGCTTTCTTT	CASFPGTVMNTEAFF
many	TRBV27	TRBJ1-1	.	TGTGCCAGCAAAACAACGCCGGCAGGGGTGGGCACTGAAGCTTTCTTT	CASKTTPAGVGTEAFF
few	TRBV7-9	TRBJ2-2	.	TGTGCCAGCAGCTCCCGATCAGGGGAAACCGGGGAGCTGTTTTTT	CASSSRSGETGELFF
many	TRBV29-1	TRBJ2-3	.	TGCAGCGTGATGGAGTATACGCAGTATTTT	CSVMEYTQYF
many	TRBV12-3/TRBV12-4	TRBJ1-3	.	TGTGCCAGCAGTTTACATCCGGGCAGTTCCCCCTCTGGAAACACCATATATTTT	CASSLHPGSSPSGNTIYF
many	TRBV18	TRBJ2-7	.	TGTGCCAGCTCACCAGGGGATACCTACGAGCAGTACTTC	CASSPGDTYEQYF
many	TRBV15	TRBJ2-7	.	TGTGCCACCAGCAGAGGTGGCTGGGGTAAAAAGGACTACGAGCAGTACTTC	CATSRGGWGKKDYEQYF
many	TRBV20-1	TRBJ1-5	.	TGCAGTGCTGGCAGCTCCTTCGTCAGCAATCAGCCCCAGCATTTT	CSAGSSFVSNQPQHF
many	TRBV9	TRBJ1-2	.	TGTGCCAGCAGCGACGACCCGTTGGAGATTAACTATGGCTACACCTTC	CASSDDPLEINYGYTF
.	TRBV30	TRBJ1-1	.	TGTGCCTGGAGTCGGGGCAGCGACGGCGCTGAAGCTTTCTTT	CAWSRGSDGAEAFF
.	TRBV12-3/TRBV12-4	TRBJ1-2	.	TGTGCCAGCAGTAAGGACGGAAACTATGGCTACACCTTC	CASSKDGNYGYTF
.	TRBV5-1	TRBJ2-1	TRBD2	TGCGCCAGCAGCCCGCCCGGGCTAGCGGGAGTTGGAAACAATGAGCAGTTCTTC	CASSPPGLAGVGNNEQFF
few	TRBV29-1	TRBJ2-5	TRBD1	TGCAGCGCACGAGAACAGGGGGCTTCAGAGACCCAGTACTTC	CSAREQGASETQYF
.	TRBV19	TRBJ1-6	.	TGTGCCAGTAGCGCAGGGCGACTCAATTCACCCCTCCACTTT	CASSAGRLNSPLHF
many	TRBV6-1	TRBJ1-5	TRBD1	TGTGCCAGCGACAGGGGGAACCAGCCCCAGCATTTT	CASDRGNQPQHF
.	TRBV3-1	TRBJ2-7	TRBD1	TGTGCCAGCAGCCGACTTGGGACAGGGAGTTACGAGCAGTACTTC	CASSRLGTGSYEQYF
many	TRBV7-8	TRBJ2-3	.	TGTGCCACCAAGGGGGACACTGGCACAGATACGCAGTATTTT	CATKGDTGTDTQYF
many	TRBV2	TRBJ1-2	TRBD1	TGTGCCAGCAGAACCGGGACAGGGGGGATGAGTGGCTACACCTTC	CASRTGTGGMSGYTF
many	TRBV2	TRBJ1-2	.	TGTGCCAGCAGGATCGACAGTCCTGATGGCTACACCTTC	CASRIDSPDGYTF
.	TRBV18	TRBJ1-1	TRBD1	TGTGCCAGCTCCCGGACAGGGAGTGTCAGTCGAGGCACTGAAGCTTTCTTT	CASSRTGSVSRGTEAFF
.	TRBV20-1	TRBJ2-5	TRBD2	TGCAGTGCTATACCGGGACTAGCGCTCAGAGAGACCCAGTACTTC	CSAIPGLALRETQYF
many	TRBV2	TRBJ2-1	.	TGTGCCAGCAGTGAAGAGGACAGCTCCTACAATGAGCAGTTCTTC	CASSEEDSSYNEQFF
few	TRBV7-2	TRBJ1-5	.	TGTGCCAGCAGCTTAATAGGGCCCCAGCATTTT	CASSLIGPQHF
.	TRBV7-9	TRBJ2-1	.	TGTGCCAGCAGCTTTTCCCGGGGCCCACCTCGGTTC	CASSFSRGPPRF
many	TRBV11-3	TRBJ2-6	.	TGTGCCAGCAGCTCCCGATTGGGGGCCAACGTCCTGACTTTC	CASSSRLGANVLTF
many	TRBV28	TRBJ2-7	.	TGTGCCAGCACCCCTTGGAGTTCTGCCTACGAGCAGTACTTC	CASTPWSSAYEQYF
few	TRBV6-2/TRBV6-3	TRBJ1-5	.	TGTGCCAGCAGCTCCCTCGGGGGCATGGAGCCCCAGCATTTT	CASSSLGGMEPQHF
many	TRBV29-1	TRBJ2-7	.	TGCAGCGTTCAAACGGCCCCCTCCTACGAGCAGTACTTC	CSVQTAPSYEQYF
few	TRBV7-2	TRBJ2-7	.	TGTGCCAGCAGCTTAGGCGAGTGGGCAGGGATGGGTAAGGAGCAGTACTTC	CASSLGEWAGMGKEQYF
many	TRBV7-2	TRBJ2-3	.	TGTGCCAGCAGCCCCTCGGCTACTTCCACAGATACGCAGTATTTT	CASSPSATSTDTQYF
few	TRBV27	TRBJ2-3	.	TGTGCCAGCAGGACGGGAGCTCCGATCTTAAATACGCAGTATTTT	CASRTGAPILNTQYF
many	TRBV5-1	TRBJ1-1	TRBD1	TGTGCCAGCAGCCTCGGAGGGGGCAACACTGAAGCTTTCTTT	CASSLGGGNTEAFF
many	TRBV2	TRBJ1-5	.	TGTGCCAGCAGTGATCAGAGGGGCAATCAGCCCCAGCATTTT	CASSDQRGNQPQHF
few	TRBV27	TRBJ2-3	.	TGTGCCAGCAGTTCAATTCTCAGGGGTCGGGATACGCAGTATTTT	CASSSILRGRDTQYF
.	TRBV7-8	TRBJ1-1	.	TGTGCCAGCAGCTTACTTATCAGGCGGCCCGGTGAAGCTTTCTTT	CASSLLIRRPGEAFF
.	TRBV4-1	TRBJ2-1	TRBD2	TGCGCCAGCAGCCACCTAACTAGCGGGAGTACATATGAGCAGTTCTTC	CASSHLTSGSTYEQFF
few	TRBV19	TRBJ2-7	.	TGTGCCAGTAAGCCTGGGGGGACAGTCTCCTACGAGCAGTACTTC	CASKPGGTVSYEQYF
.	TRBV27	TRBJ2-4	TRBD1	TGTGCCAGCAGTTTTAGTAAAGTGGGACAGGCGTGGAGAGGCATTCAGTACTTC	CASSFSKVGQAWRGIQYF
many	TRBV19	TRBJ2-7	.	TGTGCCAGTAGTCCCGATAGATACGAGCAGTACTTC	CASSPDRYEQYF
few	TRBV28	TRBJ2-6	.	TGTGCCAGCAGCTCTGGGGGTTCCTCTGGGGCCAACGTCCTGACTTTC	CASSSGGSSGANVLTF
many	TRBV10-3	TRBJ2-7	.	TGTGCCATCAGTGATCTACTTGCCGGGGGAGAGCAGTACTTC	CAISDLLAGGEQYF
many	TRBV5-1	TRBJ2-7	.	TGCGCCAGCAGCTTAAGGGCCGACCGGGGTTACGAGCAGTACTTC	CASSLRADRGYEQYF
many	TRBV6-2/TRBV6-3	TRBJ2-2	.	TGTGCCAGCAGCACGAACTGGAACACCGGGGAGCTGTTTTTT	CASSTNWNTGELFF
.	TRBV15	TRBJ2-3	.	TGTGCCACCAGCAGAGCCCAGCGGGCCATGACAGATACGCAGTATTTT	CATSRAQRAMTDTQYF
.	TRBV6-2/TRBV6-3	TRBJ2-7	.	TGTGCCAGCAGTTACGCAGGGTTTACCTACGAGCAGTACTTC	CASSYAGFTYEQYF
many	TRBV12-3/TRBV12-4	TRBJ1-1	.	TGTGCCAGCAGCCCTCGGACAGCTATGAACACTGAAGCTTTCTTT	CASSPRTAMNTEAFF
.	TRBV5-6	TRBJ1-1	.	TGTGCCAGCAGTCGTAACGAGGGAGAAGCTTTCTTT	CASSRNEGEAFF
many	TRBV12-3/TRBV12-4	TRBJ2-4	TRBD1	TGTGCCAGCAGTTCGGGGACAGGGCGATTGCAGTACTTC	CASSSGTGRLQYF
.	TRBV19	TRBJ1-5	.	TGTGCCAGTAGTATAGGCTCTCCAGCCTGGGGAGGTCAGCCCCAGCATTTT	CASSIGSPAWGGQPQHF
.	TRBV6-1	TRBJ1-1	TRBD1	TGTGCCAGCAGGAGGACAGGGGCCGGGGCTGAAGCTTTCTTT	CASRRTGAGAEAFF
many	TRBV24-1	TRBJ1-3	TRBD1	TGTGCCACCAGAAAGGACAGGCCCTCTGGAAACACCATATATTTT	CATRKDRPSGNTIYF
many	TRBV6-1	TRBJ2-5	.	TGTGCCAGCAGTATACCGGAGGCGTACCAAGAGACCCAGTACTTC	CASSIPEAYQETQYF
many	TRBV30	TRBJ1-4	TRBD1	TGTGCCTGGAGTGTTCGGACAGGGGGCGCCCCCGGTGAAAAACTGTTTTTT	CAWSVRTGGAPGEKLFF